These T cell receptor beta chains were read from a single sample in a study. TCRdb redid the calling of the 5' RACE reads with MiXCR, one entry per CDR3 protein. The sample holds approximately 7,100 distinct CDR3 sequences, around 72% seen once. The sequenced sample consisted of tumor-infiltrating Tregs sorted from the breast tumor. Receptors originate from a female donor with breast cancer. Each CDR3 is given with its conserved first and last residue.

CDR3 length: 13
V gene: TRBV20-1
J gene: TRBJ1-1
CDR3 protein: CSAIKPGYTEAFF

CDR3 length: 15
V gene: TRBV20-1
J gene: TRBJ2-1
CDR3 protein: CSARGTSGRDNEQFF

CDR3 length: 12
V gene: TRBV12-3/TRBV12-4
J gene: TRBJ2-1
CDR3 protein: CANSFQQLVWFF

CDR3 length: 14
V gene: TRBV12-3/TRBV12-4
J gene: TRBJ2-1
CDR3 protein: CASRFKDPYNEQFF

CDR3 length: 15
V gene: TRBV20-1
J gene: TRBJ1-5
CDR3 protein: CSASHPTGDNQPQHF

CDR3 length: 14
V gene: TRBV7-3
J gene: TRBJ1-1
CDR3 protein: CASSAQGWNTEAFF

CDR3 length: 14
V gene: TRBV7-2
J gene: TRBJ1-2
CDR3 protein: CASSQTLSNYGYTF

CDR3 length: 16
V gene: TRBV7-9
J gene: TRBJ1-1
CDR3 protein: CASSLTPGGKNTEAFF

CDR3 length: 15
V gene: TRBV7-7
J gene: TRBJ2-7
CDR3 protein: CASSLAGQEDYEQYF

CDR3 length: 14
V gene: TRBV7-9
J gene: TRBJ2-3
CDR3 protein: CANSLGRHSDTQYF

CDR3 length: 13
V gene: TRBV7-2
J gene: TRBJ2-7
CDR3 protein: CASSFRDNYEQYF